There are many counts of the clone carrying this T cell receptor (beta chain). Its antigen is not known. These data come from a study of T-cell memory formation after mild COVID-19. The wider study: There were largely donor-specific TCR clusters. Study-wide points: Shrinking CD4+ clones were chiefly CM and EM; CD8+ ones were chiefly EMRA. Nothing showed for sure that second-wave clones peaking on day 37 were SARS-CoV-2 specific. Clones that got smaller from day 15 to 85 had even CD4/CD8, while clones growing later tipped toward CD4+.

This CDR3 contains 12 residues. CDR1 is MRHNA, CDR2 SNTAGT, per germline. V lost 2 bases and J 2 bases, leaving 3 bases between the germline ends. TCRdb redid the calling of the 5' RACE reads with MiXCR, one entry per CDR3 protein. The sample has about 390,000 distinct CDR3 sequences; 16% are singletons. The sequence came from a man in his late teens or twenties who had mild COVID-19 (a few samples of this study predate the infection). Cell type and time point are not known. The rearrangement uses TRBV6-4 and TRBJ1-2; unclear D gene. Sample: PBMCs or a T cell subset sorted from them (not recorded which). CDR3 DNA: TGTGCCAGCAGTGACAGAAACTATGGCTACACCTTC. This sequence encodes CASSDRNYGYTF.